A single sample is the source of the 10 T cell receptor delta chains below, sequenced in a study of fetal and pediatric gammadelta thymocytes. TCRdb reran clone calling via CATT on the reads. The sample consists of more than 500 delta-chain clones, 25% to 35% of them appearing once. Elective pregnancy terminations at roughly 14 to 22 weeks estimated gestational age supplied the fetal thymuses. Sequenced sample: Vgamma9Vdelta2 gamma-delta T cells from the thymus. Subset in this sample: sorted CD3+gammadeltaTCR+Vgamma9+Vdelta2+ thymocytes. The receptors derive from a human fetus.

This clone was seen more than once but under ten times. The V call is TRDV2, the J call TRDJ3, with 7 positions matching TRDD3. Germline matching of the DNA provided the J gene here, since TCRdb leaves it blank. Looked up from germline, CDR1 is GEAIGNYY and CDR2 is EKD. The V gene end was trimmed by 0 bases and the J gene end by 0 bases; junction bases not matched to a gene: 4. This CDR3 contains 18 residues. CDR3 DNA sequence: TGTGCCTGTGACACCGGGGGATTTCGCTCCTGGGACACCCGACAGATGTTTTTC. Its protein product is CACDTGGFRSWDTRQMFF.

About this clone: Being one base from a much bigger clone, this may be a read error. This rearrangement joins TRDV2 to TRDJ3; TRDD3 matches 11 bases. CDR3 length: 19 residues. The ends lost 0 bases at V and 3 bases at J; junction bases unmatched: 6. Germline loops: CDR1 GEAIGNYY, CDR2 EKD. The CDR3 nucleotides read TGTGCCTGTGACACCGTACTGGGGGATATGCGCTGGGACACCCGACAGATGTTTTTC. It codes for CACDTVLGDMRWDTRQMFF.

This clone is judged large. The V call is TRDV2, the J call TRDJ1; 8 nucleotides line up with TRDD3. Germline V gene sequence: CDR1 GEAIGNYY, CDR2 EKD. Trimming removed 0 bases from V and 1 base from J; junction bases left unmatched: 3. This CDR3 has 15 amino acids. The CDR3 loop reads CACDTGGIGTDKLIF. In nucleotides, the CDR3 is TGTGCCTGTGACACCGGGGGGATAGGCACCGATAAACTCATCTTT.

As to this clone: A far more abundant clone sits one base away, making this likely a read error. Other DNA sequences in this specimen translate into the identical CDR3. The chain employs TRDV2 and TRDJ2; TRDD3 matches 12 bases. The germline V gene encodes CDR1 GEAIGNYY and CDR2 EKD. With V trimmed by 3 bases and J by 8 bases, 3 bases remained unmatched. The CDR3 has 14 residues. In DNA, the CDR3 is TGTGCCTGTGACGTACTGGGGGATACCGCACAACTCTTCTTT. Its protein is CACDVLGDTAQLFF.

Only a few counts were recorded for this clone. J gene TRDJ3 was identified, but the V gene was not called; no DNA check was done on the table's D call, TRDD3. The CDR3 is 15 amino acids. The chain's CDR3 is CAGDTSSWDTRQMFF. The DNA of the CDR3 is TGTGCTGGGGATACGAGCTCCTGGGACACCCGACAGATGTTTTTC.

This clone is deemed large. The genes are TRDV2 and TRDJ2; D is unresolved. The CDR3 sequence is 10 residues long. The germline gives CDR1 GEAIGNYY, CDR2 EKD. V was pared by 7 bases and J by 4 bases, with 3 bases between. In DNA form, the CDR3 reads TGTGCCTGGGGGACAGCACAACTCTTCTTT. Its protein product is CAWGTAQLFF.

By sample fraction, this clone is large. This sample includes further DNA sequences coding for the same CDR3. V and J are TRDV2 and TRDJ2; D possibly corresponds to TRDD3 (5 bases). This CDR3 contains 13 residues. CDR1 and CDR2 from the germline V gene are GEAIGNYY and EKD. V dropped 0 bases and J dropped 4 bases, with 5 bases sitting between them. The CDR3, as DNA: TGTGCCTGTGACACCTGGGGGACAGCACAACTCTTCTTT. Amino acid sequence: CACDTWGTAQLFF.

The sample holds a few counts of this clone. A far larger clone differs by one base, so this is likely a read error. This chain links TRDV2 with TRDJ3; TRDD3 matches 10 bases. Germline-derived CDR1 and CDR2 are GEAIGNYY and EKD. This CDR3 has 17 amino acids. The DNA for the CDR3 is TGTGCCTGTGACACTGGGGGATACTCCTGGGCCACCCGACAGATGTTTTTC. This encodes CACDTGGYSWATRQMFF.

This clone was picked up one time. This chain links TRDV2 with TRDJ1; 13 bases line up with TRDD3. The J gene, left out of TCRdb, was set here by checking the DNA against germline. The ends lost 0 bases at V and 0 bases at J; junction bases unmatched: 3. CDR1 and CDR2 from the germline V gene are GEAIGNYY and EKD. This CDR3 has 17 residues. The CDR3 reads CACDTVLGDTYTDKLIF. CDR3 DNA sequence: TGTGCCTGTGACACCGTACTGGGGGATACGTACACCGATAAACTCATCTTT.

This clone was seen just once. V is TRAV38-2/DV8 and J is TRDJ2; possibly TRDD3 for D (6 bases). Since TCRdb gives no J gene, matching the DNA to germline was used here to assign it. The germline gives CDR1 TSESDYY, CDR2 QEAYKQQN. Trimming left V 0 bases short and J 2 bases short, with 11 bases between. The CDR3 is made up of 16 amino acids. CDR3 nucleotides: TGTGCTTATAGGAGCGCCCGTACTGGGTTGACAGCACAACTCTTCTTT. This gives the protein CAYRSARTGLTAQLFF.